Listed below are T cell receptor beta chains from one sample, sequenced in a study of beta chain features in type 1 diabetes. TCRdb keeps only in-frame clones here, not all; method: immunoSEQ multiplex PCR. The table shows under 450,000 clones, with 14% occurring only once. Sequenced material: naive CD4+ T cells from blood. These TCRs come from a man aged 30 to 39 in good health. CDR3s include the opening cysteine and the closing phenylalanine or tryptophan. A D gene is named only where the DNA matches it firmly. The size field is filled for only some rows; it gives once, few, many or a size class.

d_call: -; clone_size: -; j_call: TRBJ2-7; v_call: TRBV6-1; cdr3_aa: CASSRDLRSYEQYF; cdr3_nt: TGTGCCAGCAGTAGGGACCTCCGCTCATACGAGCAGTACTTC
d_call: -; clone_size: many; j_call: TRBJ2-4; v_call: TRBV30; cdr3_aa: CAWSPQDIQYF; cdr3_nt: TGTGCCTGGAGCCCCCAAGACATTCAGTACTTC
d_call: -; clone_size: -; j_call: TRBJ2-5; v_call: TRBV7-9; cdr3_aa: CASSLVLETQYF; cdr3_nt: TGTGCCAGCAGCTTAGTTTTGGAGACCCAGTACTTC
d_call: TRBD1; clone_size: -; j_call: TRBJ2-5; v_call: TRBV5-6; cdr3_aa: CASSLKQGAETQYF; cdr3_nt: TGTGCCAGCAGCTTGAAGCAGGGGGCCGAGACCCAGTACTTC
d_call: TRBD2; clone_size: few; j_call: TRBJ2-4; v_call: TRBV2; cdr3_aa: CASSPGTSWDKNIQYF; cdr3_nt: TGTGCCAGCAGCCCAGGGACTAGCTGGGACAAAAACATTCAGTACTTC
d_call: TRBD1; clone_size: few; j_call: TRBJ2-7; v_call: TRBV6-5; cdr3_aa: CASSRQGYEQYF; cdr3_nt: TGTGCCAGCAGCCGACAGGGCTACGAGCAGTACTTC
d_call: -; clone_size: -; j_call: TRBJ2-7; v_call: TRBV2; cdr3_aa: CASSTERFGEQYF; cdr3_nt: TGTGCCAGCAGTACGGAGAGGTTCGGCGAGCAGTACTTC
d_call: -; clone_size: -; j_call: TRBJ1-4; v_call: TRBV2; cdr3_aa: CASSRRNEKLFF; cdr3_nt: TGTGCCAGCAGCCGGAGAAATGAAAAACTGTTTTTT
d_call: -; clone_size: few; j_call: TRBJ1-5; v_call: TRBV28; cdr3_aa: CASSIATQHF; cdr3_nt: TGTGCCAGCAGTATAGCTACCCAGCATTTT
d_call: -; clone_size: -; j_call: TRBJ2-1; v_call: TRBV11-3; cdr3_aa: CASSDPWDGITYNEQFF; cdr3_nt: TGTGCCAGCAGCGATCCTTGGGACGGAATAACCTACAATGAGCAGTTCTTC
d_call: -; clone_size: few; j_call: TRBJ2-2; v_call: TRBV29-1; cdr3_aa: CSGRQSTNTGELFF; cdr3_nt: TGCAGCGGACGACAGAGTACGAACACCGGGGAGCTGTTTTTT
d_call: -; clone_size: few; j_call: TRBJ2-3; v_call: TRBV5-1; cdr3_aa: CASSLEKGLHYTQYF; cdr3_nt: TGCGCCAGCAGCTTGGAAAAGGGACTCCACTATACGCAGTATTTT
d_call: TRBD2; clone_size: few; j_call: TRBJ2-3; v_call: TRBV7-9; cdr3_aa: CASRTGLAGPGDTDTQYF; cdr3_nt: TGTGCCAGCAGAACGGGACTAGCGGGACCGGGTGACACAGATACGCAGTATTTT
d_call: -; clone_size: few; j_call: TRBJ1-5; v_call: TRBV10-2; cdr3_aa: CASSESRVGQPQHF; cdr3_nt: TGCGCCAGCAGTGAGTCGCGGGTGGGCCAGCCCCAGCATTTT
d_call: -; clone_size: -; j_call: TRBJ2-1; v_call: TRBV4-3; cdr3_aa: CASSQVTGNNEQFF; cdr3_nt: TGCGCCAGCAGCCAAGTAACAGGGAACAATGAGCAGTTCTTC
d_call: -; clone_size: -; j_call: TRBJ1-2; v_call: TRBV2; cdr3_aa: CATREFEGLSRSGYTF; cdr3_nt: TGTGCCACGCGGGAGTTCGAGGGGCTCTCGAGGTCGGGCTACACCTTC
d_call: -; clone_size: few; j_call: TRBJ1-2; v_call: TRBV30; cdr3_aa: CAWRPGVNYGYTF; cdr3_nt: TGTGCCTGGAGGCCCGGGGTTAACTATGGCTACACCTTC
d_call: -; clone_size: -; j_call: TRBJ1-2; v_call: TRBV7-6; cdr3_aa: CASSFTGSDGYTF; cdr3_nt: TGTGCCAGCAGCTTTACAGGGTCTGATGGCTACACCTTC
d_call: TRBD2; clone_size: -; j_call: TRBJ2-3; v_call: TRBV30; cdr3_aa: CAWSVFGGRRFPSTDTQYF; cdr3_nt: TGTGCCTGGAGTGTATTCGGCGGGAGACGATTCCCCAGCACAGATACGCAGTATTTT
d_call: -; clone_size: few; j_call: TRBJ2-2; v_call: TRBV4-3; cdr3_aa: CASSQVGGSGELFF; cdr3_nt: TGCGCCAGCAGCCAAGTGGGAGGAAGCGGGGAGCTGTTTTTT
d_call: -; clone_size: few; j_call: TRBJ2-4; v_call: TRBV4-3; cdr3_aa: CASSQDSHGQLNQAKNIQYF; cdr3_nt: TGCGCCAGCAGCCAAGATTCGCATGGGCAGCTCAATCAAGCCAAAAACATTCAGTACTTC
d_call: TRBD2; clone_size: few; j_call: TRBJ2-3; v_call: TRBV4-1; cdr3_aa: CASSQIKRGATDTQYF; cdr3_nt: TGCGCCAGCAGCCAGATAAAGCGGGGGGCGACAGATACGCAGTATTTT
d_call: -; clone_size: few; j_call: TRBJ1-2; v_call: TRBV30; cdr3_aa: CAWAPRNGYTF; cdr3_nt: TGTGCCTGGGCCCCCAGGAATGGCTACACCTTC
d_call: -; clone_size: few; j_call: TRBJ2-3; v_call: TRBV19; cdr3_aa: CASSWSGSTDTQYF; cdr3_nt: TGTGCCAGTAGTTGGAGCGGGAGCACAGATACGCAGTATTTT
d_call: TRBD2; clone_size: -; j_call: TRBJ2-3; v_call: TRBV29-1; cdr3_aa: CSVDIGSSGQHTDTQYF; cdr3_nt: TGCAGCGTTGATATTGGGTCTAGCGGGCAACACACAGATACGCAGTATTTT
d_call: -; clone_size: few; j_call: TRBJ2-3; v_call: TRBV10-3; cdr3_aa: CASRGVGDPTTDTQYF; cdr3_nt: TGTGCCTCCCGAGGAGTGGGGGATCCGACCACAGATACGCAGTATTTT
d_call: -; clone_size: few; j_call: TRBJ2-1; v_call: TRBV7-2; cdr3_aa: CASRQKRGVSDNEQFF; cdr3_nt: TGTGCCAGCAGACAAAAGAGAGGGGTTTCGGACAATGAGCAGTTCTTC
d_call: TRBD2; clone_size: -; j_call: TRBJ2-1; v_call: TRBV5-6; cdr3_aa: CASSSGTSGILSEQFF; cdr3_nt: TGTGCCAGCAGCTCTGGGACTAGCGGGATATTAAGTGAGCAGTTCTTC
d_call: -; clone_size: -; j_call: TRBJ2-5; v_call: TRBV6-5; cdr3_aa: CASSWGVKETQYF; cdr3_nt: TGTGCCAGCAGTTGGGGGGTCAAAGAGACCCAGTACTTC
d_call: TRBD1; clone_size: -; j_call: TRBJ2-5; v_call: TRBV23-1; cdr3_aa: CASSKDRGVETQYF; cdr3_nt: TGCGCCAGCAGCAAGGACAGGGGTGTTGAGACCCAGTACTTC
d_call: -; clone_size: few; j_call: TRBJ2-5; v_call: TRBV25-1; cdr3_aa: CASSDWTSFETQYF; cdr3_nt: TGTGCCAGCAGTGACTGGACAAGCTTCGAGACCCAGTACTTC
d_call: TRBD1; clone_size: few; j_call: TRBJ2-3; v_call: TRBV6-5; cdr3_aa: CASSDRGSDTQYF; cdr3_nt: TGTGCCAGCAGTGACAGGGGTTCAGATACGCAGTATTTT
d_call: TRBD1; clone_size: few; j_call: TRBJ2-5; v_call: TRBV2; cdr3_aa: CASAGTGGRETQYF; cdr3_nt: TGTGCCAGTGCCGGGACAGGGGGGCGAGAGACCCAGTACTTC
d_call: TRBD1; clone_size: -; j_call: TRBJ2-7; v_call: TRBV4-1; cdr3_aa: CASSQWDRSYEQYF; cdr3_nt: TGCGCCAGCAGCCAATGGGACAGATCCTACGAGCAGTACTTC
d_call: TRBD1; clone_size: few; j_call: TRBJ1-6; v_call: TRBV19; cdr3_aa: CASSVTGVNSPLHF; cdr3_nt: TGTGCCAGTAGTGTAACAGGGGTAAATTCACCCCTCCACTTT
d_call: -; clone_size: -; j_call: TRBJ2-6; v_call: TRBV5-1; cdr3_aa: CASSFTGTGANVLTF; cdr3_nt: TGCGCCAGCAGCTTTACAGGGACGGGGGCCAACGTCCTGACTTTC
d_call: -; clone_size: -; j_call: TRBJ2-5; v_call: TRBV15; cdr3_aa: CATSRARTETQYF; cdr3_nt: TGTGCCACCAGCAGAGCCCGGACAGAGACCCAGTACTTC
d_call: -; clone_size: few; j_call: TRBJ2-1; v_call: TRBV7-6; cdr3_aa: CASSLLYRLDNEQFF; cdr3_nt: TGTGCCAGCAGCTTACTTTACAGGCTAGACAATGAGCAGTTCTTC
d_call: -; clone_size: few; j_call: TRBJ2-5; v_call: TRBV29-1; cdr3_aa: CSLSGGGETQYF; cdr3_nt: TGCAGCCTTTCAGGGGGGGGAGAGACCCAGTACTTC
d_call: -; clone_size: -; j_call: TRBJ1-4; v_call: TRBV6-5; cdr3_aa: CASSLTRLEKLFF; cdr3_nt: TGTGCCAGCAGTTTAACTAGACTTGAAAAACTGTTTTTT
d_call: -; clone_size: few; j_call: TRBJ2-3; v_call: TRBV7-8; cdr3_aa: CASSLKTDTQYF; cdr3_nt: TGTGCCAGCAGCTTGAAAACAGATACGCAGTATTTT
d_call: -; clone_size: -; j_call: TRBJ1-2; v_call: TRBV4-1; cdr3_aa: CASSQEGTAYGYTF; cdr3_nt: TGCGCCAGCAGCCAAGAGGGGACGGCTTATGGCTACACCTTC
d_call: -; clone_size: few; j_call: TRBJ1-6; v_call: TRBV4-1; cdr3_aa: CASSQDFKFRDSPLHF; cdr3_nt: TGCGCCAGCAGCCAAGATTTCAAATTCCGGGATTCACCCCTCCACTTT
d_call: -; clone_size: -; j_call: TRBJ1-5; v_call: TRBV25-1; cdr3_aa: CASSEQGSNQPQHF; cdr3_nt: TGTGCCAGCAGTGAACAGGGGAGCAATCAGCCCCAGCATTTT
d_call: -; clone_size: -; j_call: TRBJ1-1; v_call: TRBV27; cdr3_aa: CASSPLPGTRTEAFF; cdr3_nt: TGTGCCAGCAGCCCTCTTCCGGGCACTCGGACTGAAGCTTTCTTT
d_call: -; clone_size: few; j_call: TRBJ2-3; v_call: TRBV7-2; cdr3_aa: CASSSEGYTSTDTQYF; cdr3_nt: TGTGCCAGCAGCTCGGAGGGCTATACTAGCACAGATACGCAGTATTTT
d_call: -; clone_size: -; j_call: TRBJ2-7; v_call: TRBV4-1; cdr3_aa: CASSRRRAEENPPTYEQYF; cdr3_nt: TGCGCCAGCAGCCGCAGGCGGGCGGAGGAAAATCCACCAACCTACGAGCAGTACTTC
d_call: -; clone_size: few; j_call: TRBJ1-3; v_call: TRBV4-3; cdr3_aa: CASSQEGRGNTIYF; cdr3_nt: TGCGCCAGCAGCCAAGAGGGCAGGGGAAACACCATATATTTT
d_call: -; clone_size: -; j_call: TRBJ2-5; v_call: TRBV13; cdr3_aa: CASSPRQVQETQYF; cdr3_nt: TGTGCCAGCAGCCCTCGACAGGTTCAAGAGACCCAGTACTTC
d_call: -; clone_size: -; j_call: TRBJ2-2; v_call: TRBV23-1; cdr3_aa: CANGQKNTGELFF; cdr3_nt: TGCGCCAACGGACAGAAGAACACCGGGGAGCTGTTTTTT
d_call: -; clone_size: -; j_call: TRBJ2-5; v_call: TRBV6-5; cdr3_aa: CASRPYLGAQETQYF; cdr3_nt: TGTGCCAGCAGACCTTATTTAGGGGCCCAAGAGACCCAGTACTTC
d_call: -; clone_size: few; j_call: TRBJ2-7; v_call: TRBV7-2; cdr3_aa: CASSLDGHDYEQYF; cdr3_nt: TGTGCCAGCAGCTTGGACGGACATGACTACGAGCAGTACTTC
d_call: TRBD2; clone_size: few; j_call: TRBJ2-3; v_call: TRBV30; cdr3_aa: CAWIPGLAGTTDTQYF; cdr3_nt: TGTGCCTGGATTCCGGGACTAGCGGGGACCACAGATACGCAGTATTTT